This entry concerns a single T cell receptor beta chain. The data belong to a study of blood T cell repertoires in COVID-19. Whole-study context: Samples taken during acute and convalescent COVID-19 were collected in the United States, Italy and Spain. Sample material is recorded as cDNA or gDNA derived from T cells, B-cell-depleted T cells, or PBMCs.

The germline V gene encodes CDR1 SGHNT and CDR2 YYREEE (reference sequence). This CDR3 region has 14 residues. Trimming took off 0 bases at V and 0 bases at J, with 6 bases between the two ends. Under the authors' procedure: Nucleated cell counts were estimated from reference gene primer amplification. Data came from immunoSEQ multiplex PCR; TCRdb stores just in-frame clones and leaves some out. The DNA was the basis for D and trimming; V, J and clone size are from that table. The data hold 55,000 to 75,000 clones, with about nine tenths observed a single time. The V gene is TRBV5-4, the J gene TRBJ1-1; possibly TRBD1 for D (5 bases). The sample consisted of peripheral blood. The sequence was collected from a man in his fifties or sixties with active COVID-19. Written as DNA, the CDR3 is TGTGCCAGCAGCTTGGGCAGGGTGAACACTGAAGCTTTCTTT. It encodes CASSLGRVNTEAFF.